The clone carrying this TCR beta chain showed up just once. The antigen remains undetermined. Germline V gene data show CDR1 as SGHTA and CDR2 as FQGTGA. Trimming took 4 bases from V and 4 from J, leaving 13 bases between them. This CDR3 has 14 amino acids. The data belong to a study of Graves' ophthalmopathy and Graves' hyperthyroidism. Findings of the study overall: The model's prediction of ophthalmopathy progression had approximately 71% sensitivity and 72% to 80% specificity.

Beta-chain TCR CDR3 regions were amplified from RNA transcripts. The first-round RT-PCR employed HTBI primers together with the Qiagen OneStep RT-PCR kit. A multiplex PCR was then performed as the second round. TCRdb independently ran MiXCR on the multiplex PCR reads; one entry per CDR3 protein. The sample holds more than 550,000 distinct CDR3 sequences, approximately 39% seen once. For donors with ophthalmopathy, the disease showed moderate-to-severe activity, reached CAS ≥3 and NOSPECS ≥4, and had lasted under 3 months. PBMCs were isolated by Ficoll-Paque density gradient centrifugation, using approximately 11 ml of fresh peripheral blood as the starting material.

The receptor's source is an adult man with Graves' ophthalmopathy. V is TRBV7-3 and J is TRBJ1-2; the D gene is possibly TRBD1 (5 bases). Sequences were obtained from peripheral blood. CDR3 sequence reads: CASSSRQSIYGYTF. The CDR3 DNA reads TGTGCCAGCAGCTCAAGACAGTCAATCTATGGCTACACCTTC.